These T cell receptor beta chains were read from a single sample in a study of T-cell memory formation after mild COVID-19. A single record per CDR3 protein comes from TCRdb applying MiXCR to the 5' RACE reads. The table records roughly 610,000 distinct CDR3 sequences, roughly 17% of them present only once. Sequencing used PBMCs or a T cell subset sorted from them (not recorded which). The receptors derive from an adult woman who had mild COVID-19 (a few samples of this study predate the infection). Cell type and time point are not known. The CDR3 runs from the conserved cysteine through the conserved F or W. A D gene is named only where the DNA matches it firmly. Size tells how often a clone was seen (once, few, many) or the class of an expanded clone, and some rows leave it out.

j_gene,d_gene,v_gene,abundance,CDR3nt,CDR3aa
TRBJ1-5,-,TRBV6-6,few,TGTGCCAGCAGTTATACACATAGCAATCAGCCCCAGCATTTT,CASSYTHSNQPQHF
TRBJ1-1,TRBD1,TRBV7-9,few,TGTGCCAGCAGCCCTGGGACAGGTGTGAACACTGAAGCTTTCTTT,CASSPGTGVNTEAFF
TRBJ2-2,-,TRBV7-6,many,TGTGCCAGCAGCCAGGTAGCGGCGAACACCGGGGAGCTGTTTTTT,CASSQVAANTGELFF
TRBJ2-1,-,TRBV12-3/TRBV12-4,-,TGTGCCAGCAGTTTACCCTCTTCCAATGAGCAGTTCTTC,CASSLPSSNEQFF
TRBJ1-1,-,TRBV7-9,few,TGTGCCAGCAGCTTATCCCCGGGGGGTACTGAAGCTTTCTTT,CASSLSPGGTEAFF
TRBJ2-7,TRBD1,TRBV7-3,-,TGTGCCAGCAGCGTGTCCGGGACAGGCGAGCAGTACTTC,CASSVSGTGEQYF
TRBJ2-5,-,TRBV7-2,-,TGTGCCAGCAGCTTGGACGGGAGAGAGGCCCAGTACTTC,CASSLDGREAQYF
TRBJ2-1,-,TRBV11-2,-,TGTGCCAGCAGCGTGGGAGTCCGAGAGGGGCAGTTCTTC,CASSVGVREGQFF
TRBJ2-1,-,TRBV29-1,-,TGCAGCGTTGAAGTTACCTCCTACAATGAGCAGTTCTTC,CSVEVTSYNEQFF
TRBJ2-7,-,TRBV3-1,-,TGTGCCAGCAGCCAATCATCAGGGGCCGAGCAGTACTTC,CASSQSSGAEQYF
TRBJ1-2,TRBD1,TRBV12-3/TRBV12-4,once,TGTGCCAGCAGTTTGAAGGGACAGGGGGCCTCTAACTATGGCTACACCTTC,CASSLKGQGASNYGYTF
TRBJ2-7,TRBD2,TRBV5-1,-,TGCGCCAGCAGCCCTGGGACTAGCGGGGGTGGCTACGAGCAGTACTTC,CASSPGTSGGGYEQYF
TRBJ1-1,-,TRBV7-2,-,TGTGCCAGCAGCTTAGAAGTTCAGGGATCTGAAGCTTTCTTT,CASSLEVQGSEAFF
TRBJ2-1,TRBD2,TRBV5-1,many,TGCGCCAGCAGCCCGTCCCCCCTAGCGGGGGGGCGGAATGAGCAGTTCTTC,CASSPSPLAGGRNEQFF